Shown below are 23 T cell receptor beta chains from a single sample sequenced in a study of T-cell memory formation after mild COVID-19. TCRdb reanalysed the 5' RACE reads using MiXCR and keeps one entry per CDR3 protein. Of more than 100,000 distinct CDR3 sequences listed, 15% to 20% were seen once; the top ten hold 4.5% to 5.5%. The sequencing sample was made of PBMCs or a T cell subset sorted from them (not recorded which). All receptors derive from a man in his late teens or twenties who had mild COVID-19 (a few samples of this study predate the infection). Cell type and time point are not known.

The rearrangement links TRBV12-3 or TRBV12-4 to TRBJ1-1, with TRBD1 matching 7 bases. The CDR3 is made up of 14 amino acids. V gave up 7 bases and J gave up 2 bases; unmatched junction bases: 7. DNA of the CDR3: TGTGCCAGCAAACCCGACAGGGAAAACACTGAAGCTTTCTTT. Translation gives CASKPDRENTEAFF.

The genes are TRBV5-6 and TRBJ1-1; the match to TRBD1 covers 9 bases. After removal of 4 bases from V and 11 bases from J, the junction contained 9 bases not matched to a gene. CDR3 length: 13 amino acids. Germline V gene lookup returns CDR1 SGHDT and CDR2 YYEEEE. The CDR3 is CASSPWDRVGAFF. CDR3 DNA sequence: TGTGCCAGCAGCCCGTGGGACAGGGTCGGGGCTTTCTTT.

The J gene is TRBJ1-5, the V gene TRBV7-2; D unclear. Per the germline V gene, CDR1 is SGHTA and CDR2 is FQGNSA. Trimming removed 3 bases from V and 3 bases from J, with 9 bases in between. This CDR3 spans 14 amino acids. CDR3 nucleotide sequence: TGTGCCAGCAGCTTTACCGGGCCCAATCAGCCCCAGCATTTT. Translating it yields CASSFTGPNQPQHF.

The chain uses TRBV4-1 and TRBJ2-1; 9 bases match TRBD1. The J segment lost 16 bases and the V segment lost 0 bases, leaving 7 bases of the junction unmatched. The germline gives CDR1 MGHRA, CDR2 YSYEKL. This CDR3 contains 13 residues. CDR3 loop: CASSQDQYRGPFF. Here the CDR3 DNA reads TGCGCCAGCAGCCAAGATCAGTACAGGGGGCCTTTCTTC.

The chain is built from TRBV25-1 and TRBJ1-2; TRBD1 agrees at 8 bases. Germline CDR1 reads MGHDK; CDR2 reads SYGVNS. The ends lost 4 bases at V and 2 bases at J; junction bases unmatched: 15. This CDR3 spans 18 amino acids. The CDR3 here is CASSASQGVRNTNYGYTF. CDR3 DNA sequence: TGTGCCAGCAGTGCTTCACAGGGGGTGAGGAATACCAACTATGGCTACACCTTC.

Only a few counts were recorded for this clonotype. This rearrangement joins TRBV29-1 to TRBJ1-1; a possible D gene is TRBD1 (5 bases). The CDR3 has 12 amino acids. Trimming pared 3 bases from V and 3 bases from J, leaving 8 bases between. Germline CDR1 is SQVTM and CDR2 is ANQGSEA. CDR3 nucleotide sequence: TGCAGCGTTGACAGGGCCTACACTGAAGCTTTCTTT. Translation gives CSVDRAYTEAFF.

This clonotype has only a few counts. The chain carries TRBV19 and TRBJ1-4, with 7 bases matching TRBD1. Germline CDR1 reads LNHDA; CDR2 reads SQIVND (reference sequence). The CDR3 spans 14 residues. The V segment lost 6 bases and the J segment 6 bases; nucleotides outside the gene matches: 7. The CDR3 nucleotides read TGTGCCAGTAGCCCCCGGGACAGCTATGAAAAACTGTTTTTT. Encoded protein: CASSPRDSYEKLFF.

This clonotype was detected only a few times. The chain combines TRBV10-3 with TRBJ2-5; tentative D call: TRBD1 (6 bases). Per the germline V gene, CDR1 is ENHRY and CDR2 is SYGVKD. The V gene lost 3 bases and the J gene lost 5 bases, with 19 bases spanning the gap. This CDR3 spans 16 amino acids. The DNA for the CDR3 is TGTGCCATCAGTGATCCCGGACAGCCGGTGGGGGAGACCCAGTACTTC. As protein: CAISDPGQPVGETQYF.

Only a few counts were recorded for this clonotype. As DNA, the CDR3 is TGTGCCAGCAGCCAAGGTCGCAGGAGCGAGCAGTACGTC. Amino acid sequence: CASSQGRRSEQYV. The J gene is TRBJ2-7, the V gene TRBV14; D unclear. The V end was cut by 1 base, the J end by 6 bases, with 10 bases between. Germline V gene lookup returns CDR1 SGHDN and CDR2 FVKESK. The CDR3 consists of 13 residues.

This chain connects TRBV5-1 to TRBJ2-2; possible D gene TRBD1, 6 bases. Trimming pared 0 bases from V and 2 bases from J, leaving 14 bases between. Germline-derived CDR1 and CDR2 are SGHRS and YFSETQ. The CDR3 length is 17 residues. The CDR3 DNA is TGCGCCAGCAGCTTGGCCGGTCCAGGGGCCAACACCGGGGAGCTGTTTTTT. This encodes CASSLAGPGANTGELFF.

V usage is TRBV6-2 or TRBV6-3 and J usage is TRBJ2-7; weak D call: TRBD2 (5 bases). Trimming removed 2 bases at V and 6 bases at J, with 5 bases between. Germline CDR1 MNHEY, CDR2 SVGEGT. The CDR3 totals 11 residues. The CDR3 reads CASSYRGEQYV. CDR3 DNA: TGTGCCAGCAGTTACCGGGGCGAGCAGTACGTC.

V usage is TRBV7-8 and J usage is TRBJ2-7, with 12 positions matching TRBD2. This CDR3 is 14 amino acids long. Looked up from germline, CDR1 is SGHVS and CDR2 is FQNEAQ. The V gene end was trimmed by 4 bases and the J gene end by 7 bases; junction bases not matched to a gene: 5. The CDR3 coding sequence is TGTGCCAGCAGCTCCCTAGCGGGGGGGCGAGAGCAGTACGTC. Its protein product is CASSSLAGGREQYV.

V gene TRBV7-3 combines with J gene TRBJ2-3, with no clear D. This CDR3 is 13 amino acids long. Trimming left V 1 base short and J 2 bases short, with 4 bases between. Germline CDR1 is SGHTA and CDR2 is FQGTGA. This chain's CDR3 is CASSLMPTDTQYF. The CDR3 DNA follows: TGTGCCAGCAGCTTAATGCCCACAGATACGCAGTATTTT.

This clonotype turned up a few times. The rearrangement uses TRBV12-3 or TRBV12-4 and TRBJ2-5; 7 bases are shared with TRBD2. V lost 10 bases and J lost 5; bases outside the gene matches: 13. The CDR3 is 14 residues long. The CDR3 spells CATLLGGSGETQYF. DNA for the CDR3: TGTGCCACCTTGCTGGGAGGGTCTGGGGAGACCCAGTACTTC.

The chain is built from TRBV5-1 and TRBJ2-7; the match to TRBD1 covers 10 bases. J lost 3 bases, V lost 4 bases, and 4 bases had no gene match. The V gene's germline CDR1 is SGHRS and CDR2 YFSETQ. The CDR3 runs to 14 residues. The CDR3 DNA follows: TGCGCCAGCAGCCACCGGGACAGGGGCTACGAGCAGTACGTC. Its translation is CASSHRDRGYEQYV.

The chain recombines TRBV12-3 or TRBV12-4 with TRBJ2-7, with D unclear. V shed 6 bases and J shed 4 bases, with 13 bases lying between them. The CDR3 is 13 amino acids. In nucleotides, the CDR3 is TGTGCCAGCAGGAACGGGCCCCGATACGAGCAGTACTTC. It translates to CASRNGPRYEQYF.

This chain joins TRBV12-3 or TRBV12-4 and TRBJ1-2; D unresolved. The CDR3 is 12 amino acids. Trimming left V 7 bases short and J 4 bases short, with 10 bases between. This chain's CDR3 is CASTGGPYGYTF. The DNA of the CDR3 is TGTGCCAGCACAGGCGGGCCCTATGGCTACACCTTC.

This clonotype was detected only a few times. The chain joins TRBV5-1 to TRBJ2-1; 7 nucleotides agree with TRBD1. Trimming took 0 bases from V and 1 from J; bases not matched to a gene: 7. CDR1 is SGHRS, CDR2 YFSETQ, per germline. The CDR3 loop spans 17 amino acids. CDR3 region: CASSLDPGQSSYNEQFF. The CDR3 DNA is TGCGCCAGCAGCTTGGATCCGGGACAGAGTTCCTACAATGAGCAGTTCTTC.

This clonotype turned up a few times. The chain couples TRBV7-2 to TRBJ1-1; D is undetermined. CDR3 length: 15 amino acids. V was trimmed by 1 base and J by 3 bases, leaving 12 bases between them. Looked up from germline, CDR1 is SGHTA and CDR2 is FQGNSA. The chain's CDR3 is CASSLGPGIDTEAFF. Written as DNA, the CDR3 is TGTGCCAGCAGCTTAGGGCCGGGCATAGACACTGAAGCTTTCTTT.

This rearrangement joins TRBV7-8 to TRBJ2-7; possibly TRBD1 or TRBD2 for D (5 bases each). Trimming stripped 4 bases from V and 9 bases from J, with 10 bases between. The CDR3 is made up of 11 amino acids. Germline V gene data show CDR1 as SGHVS and CDR2 as FQNEAQ. The CDR3 is CASSSRDAQYF. The CDR3, as DNA: TGTGCCAGCAGCTCAAGGGACGCGCAGTACTTC.

This clonotype was detected only a few times. The V call is TRBV15, the J call TRBJ2-7; D possibly matches TRBD1 or TRBD2 (6 bases each). The CDR3 runs to 14 residues. V was cut by 5 bases and J by 6 bases, with 17 bases left in between. Germline values: CDR1 LNHNV, CDR2 YYDKDF (reference sequence). The CDR3: CATSRDWGASEQYF. CDR3 nucleotides: TGTGCCACCAGCCGGGATTGGGGGGCTAGCGAGCAGTACTTC.

J is TRBJ2-3 and V is TRBV7-2, with 9 nucleotides matching TRBD2. The CDR3 consists of 14 residues. V lost 7 bases and J lost 4; bases outside the gene matches: 6. Germline CDR1 reads SGHTA; CDR2 reads FQGNSA. The CDR3 is CASNRRGGPDTQYF. Written as DNA, the CDR3 is TGTGCCAGCAATAGGCGGGGGGGCCCAGATACGCAGTATTTT.

Many counts were recorded for this clonotype. The chain couples TRBV6-2 or TRBV6-3 to TRBJ2-2, with D perhaps matching TRBD2 (6 bases). CDR1 MNHEY and CDR2 SVGEGT come from the germline V gene. V was pared by 2 bases and J by 0 bases, with 19 bases between. This CDR3 spans 19 amino acids. For the CDR3, the DNA is TGTGCCAGCAGTTACCGCCGACTAGTCCCCATTACGAACACCGGGGAGCTGTTTTTT. Translated, it gives CASSYRRLVPITNTGELFF.